This is a list of T cell receptor beta chains from one sample in a study of OX40 agonist ivuxolimab in advanced cancers. Sequenced by immunoSEQ multiplex PCR; TCRdb stores in-frame clones only, minus some. Of 96,000 or so clones in the sample, roughly 80% were seen once. The input for sequencing was CD4+ or CD8+ T cells sorted from blood, taken in a trial of the OX40 agonist ivuxolimab. The receptors here all came from an adult with an advanced solid tumor such as melanoma, head and neck, liver or kidney cancer. Each CDR3 is given with its conserved first and last residue. The D gene is left open where the match is weak.

.	TRBV27	TRBJ1-2	CASSLSGAQGGGYTF	TGTGCCAGCAGTTTATCGGGGGCCCAGGGAGGCGGCTACACCTTC
TRBD1	TRBV6-1	TRBJ1-5	CASSGQGNSNQPQHF	TGTGCCAGCAGTGGACAGGGGAATAGCAATCAGCCCCAGCATTTT
TRBD1	TRBV5-6	TRBJ2-5	CASTGQDEETQYF	TGTGCCAGCACTGGACAGGATGAAGAGACCCAGTACTTC
.	TRBV28	TRBJ1-1	CASSFPTGNTEAFF	TGTGCCAGCAGTTTCCCGACTGGGAACACTGAAGCTTTCTTT
.	TRBV6-1	TRBJ1-2	CASSPSLTASYGYTF	TGTGCCAGCAGTCCAAGCCTGACGGCGAGCTATGGCTACACCTTC
TRBD1	TRBV29-1	TRBJ1-1	CSVTGQGNTEAFF	TGCAGCGTTACAGGACAGGGGAACACTGAAGCTTTCTTT
.	TRBV7-6	TRBJ2-7	CASSLRRDGEQYF	TGTGCCAGCAGCCTCCGACGAGACGGCGAGCAGTACTTC
TRBD2	TRBV7-8	TRBJ2-1	CASSLRLADYNEQFF	TGTGCCAGCAGCTTACGACTAGCAGATTACAATGAGCAGTTCTTC
TRBD1	TRBV13	TRBJ1-2	CASSLRGGADGYTF	TGTGCCAGCAGCTTAAGAGGGGGCGCGGATGGCTACACCTTC
.	TRBV18	TRBJ2-7	CASSPLGGTEQYF	TGTGCCAGCTCACCACTAGGGGGGACGGAGCAGTACTTC
TRBD1	TRBV18	TRBJ1-1	CASSRQGGFGTEAFF	TGTGCCAGCTCAAGACAGGGTGGCTTCGGGACTGAAGCTTTCTTT
.	TRBV6-1	TRBJ1-2	CASSERAARYTF	TGTGCCAGCAGTGAAAGGGCAGCCCGCTACACCTTC
.	TRBV5-1	TRBJ2-2	CASSLEAFITGELFF	TGCGCCAGCAGCTTGGAAGCGTTCATCACCGGGGAGCTGTTTTTT